This entry lists 29 T cell receptor beta chains sequenced from one sample in a study of cytomegalovirus exposure and HLA in healthy donors. Primers for the PCR totalled 60 Vbeta and 13 Jbeta. Clones were sequenced by immunoSEQ multiplex PCR, and TCRdb holds only the in-frame ones, with some missing. The repertoire holds 150,000 to 200,000 clones, around 77% seen once, with around 3.1% in the top ten. Sequencing was carried out using PBMCs. Receptor source: a female donor in good health and CMV-seronegative.

V is TRBV5-4 and J is TRBJ2-3, with TRBD2 identical over 7 bases. The trim removed 0 bases at V and 2 bases at J, leaving 9 bases unmatched. Germline CDR1 reads SGHNT; CDR2 reads YYREEE (reference sequence). There are 17 residues in the CDR3. The DNA of the CDR3 is TGTGCCAGCAGCTTGGATGGTCGGCGGGGGTCCACAGATACGCAGTATTTT. Its translation is CASSLDGRRGSTDTQYF.

The chain joins TRBV6-5 to TRBJ1-2; no firm D call. The germline V gene has CDR1 MNHEY and CDR2 SVGAGI. The CDR3 has 13 amino acids. V was cut by 7 bases and J by 2 bases, with 11 bases left in between. The chain's CDR3 is CASTDPENYGYTF. CDR3 bases: TGTGCCAGCACTGACCCGGAGAACTATGGCTACACCTTC.

This clone has more than one count but fewer than ten. J is TRBJ1-6 and V is TRBV7-6, with no clear D. Germline CDR1 is SGHVS and CDR2 is FNYEAQ. CDR3 length: 15 residues. V was pared by 1 base and J by 6 bases, with 10 bases between. The CDR3 nucleotides read TGTGCCAGCAGCTTAGAGCGTCCCGGTAATTCACCCCTCCACTTT. This encodes CASSLERPGNSPLHF.

This clone was seen once. The chain couples TRBV19 to TRBJ1-4; a weak D match, TRBD1 (5 bases). Germline assignment: CDR1 LNHDA and CDR2 SQIVND (reference sequence). V dropped 6 bases and J dropped 0 bases, with 11 bases sitting between them. The CDR3 totals 15 residues. As DNA, the CDR3 is TGTGCCAGTAGAGAATCAGGGTCAACTAATGAAAAACTGTTTTTT. It encodes CASRESGSTNEKLFF.

The chain combines TRBV9 with TRBJ1-4; a weak D match, TRBD1 (5 bases). V was shortened by 4 bases and J by 10 bases, with 20 bases between the two germline ends. Looked up from germline, CDR1 is SGDLS and CDR2 is YYNGEE. CDR3 length: 15 amino acids. CDR3 DNA sequence: TGTGCCAGCAGCCCTACATCCGGGGGGACGGGAAAACTGTTTTTT. Protein sequence: CASSPTSGGTGKLFF.

This sequence joins TRBV6-1 and TRBJ1-5; D is perhaps TRBD1 (6 bases). Trimming pared 3 bases from V and 3 bases from J, leaving 12 bases between. CDR1 MNHNS and CDR2 SASEGT come from the germline V gene. The CDR3 runs to 15 residues. In DNA form, the CDR3 reads TGTGCCAGCAGTGACACGTGGGACAACAATCAGCCCCAGCATTTT. Residues: CASSDTWDNNQPQHF.

This rearrangement joins TRBV28 to TRBJ2-1; 9 bases match TRBD1. Germline trimming cut 3 bases from V and 8 bases from J; bases unmatched to any gene: 8. Per germline, CDR1 MDHEN and CDR2 SYDVKM. The CDR3 is 15 residues long. This chain's CDR3 is CASSFWDREAYEQFF. CDR3 DNA sequence: TGTGCCAGCAGTTTCTGGGACAGGGAGGCTTATGAGCAGTTCTTC.

The chain carries TRBV21-1 and TRBJ1-6; the table names TRBD1, a call not compared with the DNA. TRBV21-1 is described as a pseudogene. The CDR3 covers 13 residues. This CDR3 is CASSQTPRSPLHF. In nucleotides, the CDR3 is TGTGCCAGCAGCCAGACACCCAGATCACCCCTCCACTTT.

The chain is built from TRBV7-9 and TRBJ1-1, with a tentative D call TRBD1 (5 bases). The ends were cut back, 11 bases at V and 4 bases at J, with 17 bases in the middle. Germline values: CDR1 SEHNR, CDR2 FQNEAQ (reference sequence). The CDR3 consists of 13 residues. CDR3 DNA sequence: TGTGCCCTCGTGGGGGGGTCGGGCACTGAAGCTTTCTTT. Amino acids: CALVGGSGTEAFF. The full variable domain, completed using reference TRBV7-9 and TRBJ1-1, is DTGVSQNPRHKITKRGQNVTFRCDPISEHNRLYWYRQTLGQGPEFLTYFQNEAQLEKSRLLSDRFSAERPKGSFSTLEIQRTEQGDSAMYLCALVGGSGTEAFFGQGTRLTVV.

The rearrangement uses TRBV4-3 and TRBJ2-3, with D perhaps TRBD1 (5 bases). CDR3 size: 15 residues. Germline lookup yields CDR1 LGHNA and CDR2 YSLEER. V was trimmed by 0 bases and J by 2 bases, leaving 9 bases between them. CDR3 DNA sequence: TGCGCCAGCAGCCAAGACTACAGGTACACAGATACGCAGTATTTT. Its translation is CASSQDYRYTDTQYF.

This clone showed up just once. The genes are TRBV5-1 and TRBJ2-3; D perhaps matches TRBD1 (5 bases). Trimming pared 0 bases from V and 3 bases from J, leaving 14 bases between. Looked up from germline, CDR1 is SGHRS and CDR2 is YFSETQ. The CDR3 is made up of 16 amino acids. CDR3 in amino acids: CASSLEGQGWTDTQYF. The CDR3 nucleotides are TGCGCCAGCAGCTTGGAAGGGCAGGGTTGGACAGATACGCAGTATTTT.

The chain combines TRBV5-1 with TRBJ2-7, with 14 bases lining up with TRBD2. The germline V gene has CDR1 SGHRS and CDR2 YFSETQ. The CDR3 covers 16 residues. Trimming at V came to 4 bases and at J to 3 bases, leaving 6 bases not matched to a gene. CDR3 sequence: CASSGGGLAGDYEQYF. As DNA, the CDR3 is TGCGCCAGCAGCGGGGGGGGACTAGCGGGAGACTACGAGCAGTACTTC.

The rearrangement joins TRBV5-1 to TRBJ2-7, with 9 bases matching TRBD2. Unmatched junction bases numbered 11, after V lost 6 bases and J lost 4 bases. Germline CDR1 reads SGHRS; CDR2 reads YFSETQ. The CDR3 is 15 residues long. The chain's CDR3 is CASTPLAGASYEQYF. For the CDR3, the DNA is TGCGCCAGCACCCCATTAGCGGGAGCATCATACGAGCAGTACTTC.

The V gene is TRBV5-8, the J gene TRBJ2-1; TRBD1 matches at 8 bases. Germline V lookup: CDR1 SGHTS, CDR2 YDEGEE. The J segment lost 5 bases and the V segment lost 1 base, leaving 20 bases of the junction unmatched. The CDR3 covers 20 residues. The CDR3 DNA sequence: TGTGCCAGCAGCTTGCTCCCTTCCCGGACAGGGATCTTGGCACACAATGAGCAGTTCTTC. As protein: CASSLLPSRTGILAHNEQFF.

This chain joins TRBV28 and TRBJ1-1; 8 nucleotides match TRBD1. The germline gives CDR1 MDHEN, CDR2 SYDVKM. The CDR3 loop spans 13 amino acids. The ends lost 7 bases at V and 4 bases at J; junction bases unmatched: 5. The CDR3 nucleotides are TGTGCCAGCAACGTACAGGGGGTCACTGAAGCTTTCTTT. Translated: CASNVQGVTEAFF.

This chain connects TRBV18 to TRBJ2-3, with TRBD2 as a possible D gene (6 bases). This CDR3 region has 14 residues. The V gene's germline CDR1 is KGHSH and CDR2 LQKENI. V shed 3 bases and J shed 5 bases, with 12 bases lying between them. DNA of the CDR3: TGTGCCAGCTCACCCCCGGGGGTGGGAGATACGCAGTATTTT. This gives the protein CASSPPGVGDTQYF.

The rearrangement uses TRBV7-3 and TRBJ2-1, with D maybe TRBD2 (6 bases). V lost 3 bases and J 5 bases, leaving 11 bases between the germline ends. Looked up from germline, CDR1 is SGHTA and CDR2 is FQGTGA. The CDR3 covers 14 residues. This CDR3 reads CASSLWGRNNEQFF. The CDR3 DNA follows: TGTGCCAGCAGCTTGTGGGGGAGGAACAATGAGCAGTTCTTC.

This chain joins TRBV7-9 and TRBJ2-7, with D maybe TRBD2 (6 bases). This CDR3 is built from 13 residues. The V and J ends lost 5 bases and 5 bases respectively, with 13 bases between them. Germline V lookup: CDR1 SEHNR, CDR2 FQNEAQ (reference sequence). CDR3: CASSKVGGDEQYF. The CDR3 DNA reads as TGTGCCAGCAGCAAAGTTGGAGGGGACGAGCAGTACTTC.

This clone was picked up a small number of times. The chain combines TRBV7-2 with TRBJ1-2, with no clear D. The CDR3 extends over 15 amino acids. The germline gives CDR1 SGHTA, CDR2 FQGNSA. Trimming removed 2 bases at V and 4 bases at J, with 14 bases between. CDR3 DNA sequence: TGTGCCAGCAGCTTAAATTACGGGGTGGCCTATGGCTACACCTTC. It is translated as CASSLNYGVAYGYTF. Full variable domain (remainder filled in from reference TRBV7-2 and TRBJ1-2): GAGVSQSPSNKVTEKGKDVELRCDPISGHTALYWYRQSLGQGLEFLIYFQGNSAPDKSGLPSDRFSAERTGGSVSTLTIQRTQQEDSAVYLCASSLNYGVAYGYTFGSGTRLTVV.

The rearrangement uses TRBV2 and TRBJ2-1, with no clear D. The CDR3 extends over 14 amino acids. Germline V CDR1 and CDR2: SNHLY, FYNNEI. Trimming left V 2 bases short and J 5 bases short, with 10 bases between. As DNA, the CDR3 is TGTGCCAGCAGTGAACAACAGCTAAACAATGAGCAGTTCTTC. Translating gives CASSEQQLNNEQFF.

CDR3 region: CATTNPSTDTQYF. CDR3 DNA sequence: TGTGCCACCACTAACCCTAGCACAGATACGCAGTATTTT. This rearrangement joins TRBV28 to TRBJ2-3, with unresolved D. CDR3 length equals 13 residues. Germline CDR1 is MDHEN and CDR2 is SYDVKM. Trimming cost V 10 bases and J 0 bases, with 11 bases left between them.

Written as DNA, the CDR3 is TGTGCCAGCTCACCACTCTTAGGACAGGGGGGTGGTGGTCAGCCCCAGCATTTT. As protein: CASSPLLGQGGGGQPQHF. J is TRBJ1-5 and V is TRBV18; 10 bases agree with TRBD1. The CDR3 totals 18 residues. Germline CDR1 KGHSH, CDR2 LQKENI. V gave up 1 base and J gave up 6 bases; unmatched junction bases: 12.

The chain combines TRBV18 with TRBJ2-7; TRBD1 aligns across 9 bases. With 3 bases clipped from V and 3 bases from J, the junction kept 6 bases outside the gene matches. The germline V gene has CDR1 KGHSH and CDR2 LQKENI. This CDR3 has 15 amino acids. In DNA, the CDR3 is TGTGCCAGCTCACCGGACTCGGGACAGGGCTACGAGCAGTACTTC. Translated: CASSPDSGQGYEQYF. Full variable domain (missing parts from reference TRBV18 and TRBJ2-7): NAGVMQNPRHLVRRRGQEARLRCSPMKGHSHVYWYRQLPEEGLKFMVYLQKENIIDESGMPKERFSAEFPKEGPSILRIQQVVRGDSAAYFCASSPDSGQGYEQYFGPGTRLTVT.

V gene TRBV10-3 combines with J gene TRBJ2-7, with 7 bases lining up with TRBD1. V shed 7 bases, J shed 0 bases, and the junction held 6 bases outside the gene matches. Germline CDR1 and CDR2: ENHRY and SYGVKD. CDR3 length: 14 amino acids. The CDR3 sequence: CAITPDRNSYEQYF. CDR3 DNA: TGTGCCATCACCCCGGACAGGAACTCCTACGAGCAGTACTTC.

This clone appeared once. This chain links TRBV15 with TRBJ2-2, with 8 bases aligning to TRBD2. This CDR3 has 18 amino acids. Germline CDR1 and CDR2: LNHNV and YYDKDF (reference sequence). With V trimmed by 2 bases and J by 6 bases, 14 bases remained unmatched. The CDR3 sequence: CATSRTPPGTSLSGELFF. Here the CDR3 DNA reads TGTGCCACCAGCAGAACTCCTCCGGGGACTAGTTTGTCCGGGGAGCTGTTTTTT.

The chain joins TRBV6-1 to TRBJ2-1; 7 bases fit TRBD2. Losses at the gene ends were 1 base for V and 6 bases for J; bases not matched to a gene: 6. Germline CDR1 MNHNS, CDR2 SASEGT. This CDR3 is 15 amino acids long. The CDR3 loop is CASSEGLAVFNEQFF. The CDR3 region has the DNA TGTGCCAGCAGTGAAGGCCTAGCGGTATTCAATGAGCAGTTCTTC.

The chain employs TRBV25-1 and TRBJ2-7; D is unresolved. V dropped 4 bases and J dropped 7 bases, with 8 bases sitting between them. There are 11 residues in the CDR3. CDR1 is MGHDK, CDR2 SYGVNS, per germline. CDR3: CASSGRLEQYF. CDR3 coding DNA: TGTGCCAGCAGTGGGAGATTGGAGCAGTACTTC.

The J gene is TRBJ2-5, the V gene TRBV4-1; D is perhaps TRBD2 (5 bases). Germline lookup yields CDR1 MGHRA and CDR2 YSYEKL. The CDR3 is made up of 14 amino acids. V lost 4 bases, J lost 2 bases, and 11 bases lay in between. In DNA form, the CDR3 reads TGCGCCAGCAGCCCGTACCGGGGTCAAGAGACCCAGTACTTC. Its translation is CASSPYRGQETQYF.

This clone came up once. The rearrangement uses TRBV7-9 and TRBJ1-3; TRBD1 might be the D (6 bases). Germline loops: CDR1 SEHNR, CDR2 FQNEAQ (reference sequence). The CDR3 is 16 residues long. The V and J ends lost 1 base and 0 bases respectively, with 10 bases between them. The CDR3 protein is CASSLGTAFSGNTIYF. The CDR3 bases are TGTGCCAGCAGCTTAGGGACAGCCTTCTCTGGAAACACCATATATTTT.